Below, 6 T cell receptor beta chains from the same sample are listed, as sequenced in a study of identical twins. TCRdb re-called the 5' RACE reads through MiXCR, storing one row per CDR3 protein. The table shows 1.5 million to 2 million distinct CDR3 sequences, with about 32% occurring only once. The sample was cord blood. The receptor source for this set is a newborn girl in good health.

The CDR3 is CSASKARGRNQPQHF. The CDR3 bases are TGCAGTGCTAGTAAAGCGCGGGGCCGCAATCAGCCCCAGCATTTT. V usage is TRBV20-1 and J usage is TRBJ1-5; D is possibly TRBD1 (5 bases). This CDR3 is 15 amino acids long. Germline V gene sequence: CDR1 DFQATT, CDR2 SNEGSKA (reference sequence). V dropped 3 bases and J dropped 2 bases, with 14 bases sitting between them.

This clonotype appeared a few times. V gene TRBV20-1 combines with J gene TRBJ2-7; D gene unclear. V was cut by 0 bases and J by 0 bases, with 12 bases left in between. The germline gives CDR1 DFQATT, CDR2 SNEGSKA (reference sequence). The CDR3 is made up of 15 amino acids. The DNA of the CDR3 is TGCAGTGCTAGAGATTCGCGCGGTAGCTCCTACGAGCAGTACTTC. Translating gives CSARDSRGSSYEQYF.

This clonotype was seen a handful of times. V gene TRBV28 combines with J gene TRBJ2-7; unclear D gene. The CDR3 covers 14 residues. CDR1 and CDR2 (germline): MDHEN, SYDVKM. Trimming took off 2 bases at V and 2 bases at J, with 10 bases between the two ends. CDR3 loop: CASSLTTKTYEQYF. In DNA, the CDR3 is TGTGCCAGCAGTTTAACGACAAAAACCTACGAGCAGTACTTC.

This clonotype was seen more than once but under ten times. The chain employs TRBV20-1 and TRBJ1-1; D possibly corresponds to TRBD1 (5 bases). Trimming took off 7 bases at V and 0 bases at J, with 15 bases between the two ends. CDR1 and CDR2 (germline): DFQATT, SNEGSKA (reference sequence). The CDR3 is 14 amino acids. CDR3 in amino acids: CSVIGLTVNTEAFF. CDR3 DNA: TGCAGTGTAATCGGCTTGACAGTGAACACTGAAGCTTTCTTT.

This chain joins TRBV30 and TRBJ2-7, with 8 bases identical to TRBD2. The CDR3 extends over 15 amino acids. Germline CDR1 GTSNPN, CDR2 SVGIG (reference sequence). Trimming took 3 bases from V and 7 from J; bases not matched to a gene: 14. The CDR3 DNA sequence: TGTGCCTGGAGGACCGGACTAGCCCCCTACAATGAGCAGTACTTC. It translates to CAWRTGLAPYNEQYF.

CDR3 amino acids: CSARFRQGPSSYEQYF. The CDR3 nucleotides are TGCAGTGCTAGATTCCGACAGGGGCCCAGCTCCTACGAGCAGTACTTC. The chain uses TRBV20-1 and TRBJ2-7; TRBD1 matches 8 bases. The CDR3 is 16 residues long. The germline gives CDR1 DFQATT, CDR2 SNEGSKA (reference sequence). V lost 2 bases and J lost 0; bases outside the gene matches: 9.